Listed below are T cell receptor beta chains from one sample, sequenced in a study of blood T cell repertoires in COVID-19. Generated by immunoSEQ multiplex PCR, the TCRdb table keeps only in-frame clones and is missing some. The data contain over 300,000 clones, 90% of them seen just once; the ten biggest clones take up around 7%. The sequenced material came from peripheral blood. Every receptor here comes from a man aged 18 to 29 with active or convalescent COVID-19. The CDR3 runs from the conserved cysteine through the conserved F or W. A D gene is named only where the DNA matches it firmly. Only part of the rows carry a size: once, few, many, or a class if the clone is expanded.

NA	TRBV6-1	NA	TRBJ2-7	TGTGCCAGCAGTGAATCCGGGGGCGAGCAGTACTTC	CASSESGGEQYF
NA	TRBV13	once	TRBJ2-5	TGTGCCAGCAGCTTCCGGGGAGCCCAAGAGACCCAGTACTTC	CASSFRGAQETQYF
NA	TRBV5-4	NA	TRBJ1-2	TGTGCCAGCAGCTTTGGCGGGTTCTATGGCTACACCTTC	CASSFGGFYGYTF
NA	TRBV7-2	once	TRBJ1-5	TGTGCCAGCAGCTTAAGGGGCGAACAGCCCCAGCATTTT	CASSLRGEQPQHF
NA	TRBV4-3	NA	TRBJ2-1	TGCGCCAGCAGCCAAGGACTCCACAATGAGCAGTTCTTC	CASSQGLHNEQFF
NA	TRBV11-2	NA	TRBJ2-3	TGTGCCAGCAGCTCCGGGACAAAAACTAGCACAGATACGCAGTATTTT	CASSSGTKTSTDTQYF
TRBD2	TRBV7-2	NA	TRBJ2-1	TGTGCCAGCAGCTCCGGGACTAGCGGGATTAGCTCCTACAATGAGCAGTTCTTC	CASSSGTSGISSYNEQFF
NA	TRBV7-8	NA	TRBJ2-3	TGTGCCAGCAGCTTAACCCTTAGCGATCCGACAGATACGCAGTATTTT	CASSLTLSDPTDTQYF
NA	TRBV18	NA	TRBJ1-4	TGTGCCAGCTCACGAACAGGGTTGCCAGACGAAAAACTGTTTTTT	CASSRTGLPDEKLFF
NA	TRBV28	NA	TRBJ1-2	TGTGCCAGCAGTTTCGGAGGGTTCGATGGCTACACCTTC	CASSFGGFDGYTF
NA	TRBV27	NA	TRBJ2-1	TGTGCCAGCAGTGCATCACAGGGCCTCCTTAGCAATGAGCAGTTCTTC	CASSASQGLLSNEQFF
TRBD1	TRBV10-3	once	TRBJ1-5	TGTGCCATCAGTCCCTCACAGGGGCCAGGGCGTAGCAATCAGCCCCAGCATTTT	CAISPSQGPGRSNQPQHF
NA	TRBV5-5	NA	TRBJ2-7	TGTGCCAGCAGCCTGAGCTCCTACGAGCAGTACTTC	CASSLSSYEQYF
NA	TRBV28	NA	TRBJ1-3	TGTGCCAGCAGTTTATGGCCGGGGGACTCTGGAAACACCATATATTTT	CASSLWPGDSGNTIYF
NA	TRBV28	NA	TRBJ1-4	TGTGCCAGCAGTACCCCAGGGGTGCCTAAGCTGTTTTTT	CASSTPGVPKLFF
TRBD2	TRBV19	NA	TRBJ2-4	TGTGCCAGTAGTACGGGACTAGCGGAAGCCAAAAACATTCAGTACTTC	CASSTGLAEAKNIQYF
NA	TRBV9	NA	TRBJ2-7	TGTGCCAGCAGCGTAGAAGCGGCAACCCTAAACGAGCAGTACTTC	CASSVEAATLNEQYF
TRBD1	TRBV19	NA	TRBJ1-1	TGTGCCAGTAGCCTGGGACAGGGTAACACTGAAGCTTTCTTT	CASSLGQGNTEAFF
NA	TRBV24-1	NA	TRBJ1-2	TGTGCCACCAGTGGTCAATTACAGAACTATGGCTACACCTTC	CATSGQLQNYGYTF
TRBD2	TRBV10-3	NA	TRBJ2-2	TGTGCCATCAGTGCCGCTAGCGGGGGTGGCGGGGAGCTGTTTTTT	CAISAASGGGGELFF
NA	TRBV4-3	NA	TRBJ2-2	TGCGCCAGCAGCCCCAGCCTAGGAGGGTCCACCGGGGAGCTGTTTTTT	CASSPSLGGSTGELFF
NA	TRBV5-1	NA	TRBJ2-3	TGCGCCAGCAGCCTCTGGGGGGGGCCCGTAACCGATACGCAGTATTTT	CASSLWGGPVTDTQYF
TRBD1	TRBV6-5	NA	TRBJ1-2	TGTGCCACCCAGAGGGAGCGGGCGACAGGGTATGGCTACACCTTC	CATQRERATGYGYTF
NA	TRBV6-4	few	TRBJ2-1	TGTGCCAGCAGTGTGACAGTTAAGGATGAGCAGTTCTTC	CASSVTVKDEQFF
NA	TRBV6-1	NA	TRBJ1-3	TGTGCCAGCAGTGAAGGGACAACCTCTGGAAACACCATATATTTT	CASSEGTTSGNTIYF
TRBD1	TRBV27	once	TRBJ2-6	TGTGCCAGCAGTCCTAGGACAGGTTCTATCTCGGGGGCCAACGTCCTGACTTTC	CASSPRTGSISGANVLTF
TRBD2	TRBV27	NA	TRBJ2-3	TGTGCCAGCAGTTTCTTAGCGGGGATTACAGATACGCAGTATTTT	CASSFLAGITDTQYF
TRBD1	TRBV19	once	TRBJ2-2	TGTGCCAGTAGTTTACGGACAGGGGTTAACAACGCCGGGGAGCTGTTTTTT	CASSLRTGVNNAGELFF
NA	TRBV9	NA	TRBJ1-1	TGTGCCAGCAGCAGAGATAGGGGCACTGAAGCTTTCTTT	CASSRDRGTEAFF
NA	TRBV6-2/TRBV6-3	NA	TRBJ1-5	TGTGCCAGCAGCCCCCGGGACATATTTCAGCCCCAGCATTTT	CASSPRDIFQPQHF
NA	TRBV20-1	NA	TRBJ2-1	TGCAGTGCTAGTTCAACAGGGCTGGACAATGAGCAGTTCTTC	CSASSTGLDNEQFF
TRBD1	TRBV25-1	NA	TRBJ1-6	TGTGCCAGCAGTGGAAACAGGGGGCTCAATTCACCCCTCCACTTT	CASSGNRGLNSPLHF
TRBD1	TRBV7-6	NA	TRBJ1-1	TGTGCCAGCAGCTCCTACCGGGACAGCCGGGGTTCCACTGAAGCTTTCTTT	CASSSYRDSRGSTEAFF
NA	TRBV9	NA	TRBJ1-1	TGTGCCAGCAGCCCCCCTTCGGGGTATGAAGCTTTCTTT	CASSPPSGYEAFF
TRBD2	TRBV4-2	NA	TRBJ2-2	TGTGCCAGCAGCCAAGCCCTAGCTAGCGGGATAACCGGGGAGCTGTTTTTT	CASSQALASGITGELFF
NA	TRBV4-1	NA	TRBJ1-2	TGCGCCAGCAGCCAGCCGGGACAATCTAACTATGGCTACACCTTC	CASSQPGQSNYGYTF
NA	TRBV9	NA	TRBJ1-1	TGTGCCAGCAGCGAGGGGAGGGACACGCCGAACACTGAAGCTTTCTTT	CASSEGRDTPNTEAFF
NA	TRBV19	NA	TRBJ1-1	TGTGCCAGTAGTATTTCGGGGGTCGGGGCTGAAGCTTTCTTT	CASSISGVGAEAFF